This TCR beta chain was found in a study of CD8 T cells in Susac syndrome. While CD8+ and CD4+ T cells were isolated negatively, TEMRA cells were enriched by FACS. RNA in amounts of roughly 0.45 to 1 ug was reverse transcribed with random hexamers. An immunoSEQ multiplex PCR amplified TCR beta CDR3 over 54 Vbeta and 13 Jbeta. TCRdb re-called the immunoSEQ multiplex PCR reads with MiXCR, one entry per CDR3 protein. The sample consists of about 440,000 distinct CDR3 sequences, about 85% of them appearing once. This CDR3 contains 15 residues. The J segment lost 5 bases and the V segment lost 4 bases, leaving 7 bases of the junction unmatched. CDR1 SGDLS and CDR2 YYNGEE come from the germline V gene.

The chain uses TRBV9 and TRBJ2-1; the match to TRBD1 covers 9 bases. The TCR was taken from a human donor with multiple sclerosis. Specimen: CD8+ T cells from PBMCs. This CDR3 is CASSFRDRVHNEQFF. The DNA of the CDR3 is TGTGCCAGCAGCTTCCGGGACAGGGTCCACAATGAGCAGTTCTTC.